This T cell receptor (beta chain) was sequenced during a study of blood T cell repertoires in COVID-19. The V end was cut by 5 bases, the J end by 9 bases, with 10 bases between. The CDR3 spans 12 residues. Profiled with immunoSEQ multiplex PCR; TCRdb holds only in-frame clones, not every one. The profile shows over 200,000 clones, about 80% of them singletons. This TCR was sampled from a woman of 80 years or more with acute or convalescent COVID-19. Sequenced input: peripheral blood. The chain couples TRBV12-3 or TRBV12-4 to TRBJ1-4; D gene uncertain. The CDR3 reads CASSPDGKKLFF. The CDR3 DNA is TGTGCCAGCAGTCCGGACGGGAAAAAACTGTTTTTT.